Listed below are T cell receptor beta chains from one sample, sequenced in a study of blood T cells in healthy people across ages. TCRdb independently ran MiXCR on the 5' RACE reads; one entry per CDR3 protein. The repertoire holds 1.2 million to 1.5 million distinct CDR3 sequences, 42% seen once, with roughly 8.2% in the top ten. Sequencing used blood. The receptors originated from a young woman in good health. Both conserved end residues are part of each CDR3. The order of the fields is D gene, clone size, CDR3 length, V gene, J gene, CDR3 protein, CDR3 DNA. D genes are given only for firm matches. Clone size appears in some rows only: once, few, many, or a class for an expanded clone.

>TRBD2|few|16|TRBV24-1|TRBJ2-3
CATSDPTRGSTDTQYF
TGTGCCACCAGTGATCCGACGCGGGGGAGCACAGATACGCAGTATTTT
>-|few|14|TRBV5-1|TRBJ2-7
CASSLSDGFYEQYF
TGCGCCAGCAGCTTGAGTGACGGTTTCTACGAGCAGTACTTC
>TRBD1|-|11|TRBV12-3/TRBV12-4|TRBJ2-5
CASSTGTALYF
TGTGCCAGCAGTACCGGGACAGCTCTGTACTTC
>TRBD2|-|15|TRBV15|TRBJ2-1
CATGLAGVREETQFF
TGTGCCACCGGACTAGCGGGAGTGAGAGAAGAGACCCAGTTCTTC
>-|-|17|TRBV4-2|TRBJ2-1
CASSQAPLLAGGGEQFF
TGTGCCAGCAGCCAAGCCCCCTTACTAGCAGGAGGGGGTGAGCAGTTCTTC
>TRBD1|-|18|TRBV6-1|TRBJ2-7
CASSEPWDRVWVSYEQYF
TGTGCCAGCAGTGAACCATGGGACAGGGTATGGGTCTCCTACGAGCAGTACTTC
>TRBD2|few|15|TRBV9|TRBJ2-5
CASSARSRELKTQYF
TGTGCCAGCAGCGCTAGATCGCGGGAGTTAAAGACCCAGTACTTC
>-|-|15|TRBV3-1|TRBJ2-2
CASSQRGTRTGELFF
TGTGCCAGCAGCCAACGAGGGACCCGCACCGGGGAGCTGTTTTTT
>TRBD1|few|14|TRBV6-1|TRBJ2-1
CASRGTVIYNEQFF
TGTGCCAGCAGAGGGACAGTGATCTACAATGAGCAGTTCTTC
>-|-|16|TRBV25-1|TRBJ1-2
CASSGWDGPTNYGYTF
TGTGCCAGCAGTGGATGGGACGGACCCACTAACTATGGCTACACCTTC
>-|many|12|TRBV6-1|TRBJ2-1
CASSVVYNEQFF
TGTGCCAGCAGTGTGGTCTACAATGAGCAGTTCTTC
>TRBD1|-|13|TRBV6-1|TRBJ1-2
CASRLTGDYGYTF
TGTGCCAGCAGACTGACAGGGGACTATGGCTACACCTTC
>-|-|15|TRBV5-5|TRBJ2-2
CASRLEGAGTGELFF
TGTGCCAGCAGATTGGAGGGGGCCGGTACCGGGGAGCTGTTTTTT
>TRBD2|-|16|TRBV6-6|TRBJ2-7
CASSYKRGTRGHEQYF
TGCGCCAGCAGTTACAAGAGAGGGACTAGAGGCCACGAGCAGTACTTC
>-|-|15|TRBV5-1|TRBJ2-1
CASSIGLNTGNEQFF
TGCGCCAGCAGCATTGGGCTCAATACGGGCAATGAGCAGTTCTTC
>TRBD2|-|16|TRBV20-1|TRBJ2-1
CSARGNRAGVCNEQFF
TGCAGTGCTAGAGGTAACAGAGCGGGAGTCTGCAATGAGCAGTTCTTC
>-|-|17|TRBV10-3|TRBJ2-5
CAISESGFGLDQETQYF
TGTGCCATCAGTGAGTCGGGATTTGGCCTAGACCAAGAGACCCAGTACTTC
>-|-|14|TRBV28|TRBJ2-1
CASSLSEGGGEQFF
TGTGCCAGCAGTTTGAGCGAGGGGGGCGGTGAGCAGTTCTTC
>TRBD2|-|14|TRBV13|TRBJ2-7
CASSFAGGLYEQYF
TGTGCCAGCAGCTTCGCGGGAGGTCTTTACGAGCAGTACTTC
>TRBD2|-|16|TRBV25-1|TRBJ2-5
CASSVLGEGHQETQYF
TGTGCCAGCAGTGTCCTCGGGGAGGGGCACCAAGAGACCCAGTACTTC
>-|-|13|TRBV9|TRBJ2-1
CASSVATSNEQFF
TGTGCCAGCAGCGTCGCTACCTCAAATGAGCAGTTCTTC
>-|-|13|TRBV29-1|TRBJ1-4
CSSKGGGNEKLFF
TGCAGCTCGAAAGGGGGGGGTAATGAAAAACTGTTTTTT
>TRBD2|few|17|TRBV4-2|TRBJ2-1
CASSRELAGGPSNEQFF
TGTGCCAGCAGCCGAGAACTAGCGGGAGGGCCGTCGAATGAGCAGTTCTTC
>-|once|16|TRBV4-2|TRBJ1-2
CASSQESQGKKYGYTF
TGTGCCAGCAGCCAAGAAAGCCAGGGGAAGAAGTATGGCTACACCTTC
>TRBD1|few|15|TRBV7-9|TRBJ1-2
CASSHPGQGNNGYTF
TGTGCCAGCAGCCACCCGGGACAGGGAAATAATGGCTACACCTTC
>TRBD2|few|16|TRBV7-2|TRBJ2-2
CASSLQPGGVTGELFF
TGTGCCAGCAGCCTACAACCGGGGGGGGTCACCGGGGAGCTGTTTTTT
>-|-|13|TRBV7-9|TRBJ1-1
CASSVGETAEAFF
TGTGCCAGCAGCGTAGGGGAAACAGCTGAAGCTTTCTTT
>TRBD1|-|16|TRBV6-5|TRBJ2-5
CASSRATTGQVKEQYF
TGTGCCAGCAGTCGAGCGACCACTGGACAGGTCAAAGAGCAGTACTTC
>TRBD1|-|14|TRBV20-1|TRBJ1-1
CSARGTGGDTEAFF
TGCAGTGCTAGGGGCACAGGGGGCGATACTGAAGCTTTCTTT
>-|-|15|TRBV27|TRBJ2-7
CASRSFLSSYNEQYF
TGTGCCAGCAGGAGCTTCCTGAGCTCCTACAATGAGCAGTACTTC
>-|-|13|TRBV7-2|TRBJ1-1
CASSAPSGTEAFF
TGTGCCAGCAGCGCCCCGTCCGGCACTGAAGCTTTCTTT
>-|-|14|TRBV27|TRBJ1-2
CASSPQGSRYGYTF
TGTGCCAGCAGTCCACAGGGCAGTAGGTATGGCTACACCTTC
>-|-|18|TRBV3-1|TRBJ2-3
CASRDRRTGLRSTDTQYF
TGTGCCAGCAGAGACCGGCGCACAGGGTTGAGAAGCACAGATACGCAGTATTTT
>TRBD1|-|14|TRBV30|TRBJ2-7
CAWRGQGSPYEQYF
TGTGCCTGGAGAGGACAGGGGAGCCCCTACGAGCAGTACTTC
>-|-|18|TRBV11-2|TRBJ2-5
CASSQAAGSGSIRLTQYF
TGTGCCAGCAGCCAAGCGGCAGGTTCAGGGAGTATCAGGTTGACCCAGTACTTC
>-|many|14|TRBV5-1|TRBJ1-1
CASSSGGGNTEAFF
TGCGCCAGCAGCTCCGGAGGGGGGAACACTGAAGCTTTCTTT
>-|few|17|TRBV5-5|TRBJ1-4
CASSSNRETSNIEKLFF
TGTGCCAGCAGCTCGAATCGCGAGACAAGCAATATTGAAAAACTGTTTTTT
>-|few|15|TRBV6-6|TRBJ2-5
CASSYPNDLDETQYF
TGTGCCAGCAGTTACCCTAATGACCTAGACGAGACCCAGTACTTC
>-|once|15|TRBV20-1|TRBJ1-4
CSVTENRALDEKLFF
TGCAGTGTTACCGAGAACAGGGCGCTAGATGAAAAACTGTTTTTT
>-|-|15|TRBV27|TRBJ1-2
CASSLKARTGYGYTF
TGTGCCAGCAGTTTAAAGGCCAGGACGGGCTATGGCTACACCTTC
>-|many|13|TRBV7-2|TRBJ2-3
CASRGLAKDTQYF
TGTGCCAGCAGGGGGCTAGCAAAAGATACGCAGTATTTT
>TRBD1|-|15|TRBV11-2|TRBJ2-1
CASSLMGTGYNEQFF
TGTGCCAGCAGCTTGATGGGGACAGGGTACAATGAGCAGTTCTTC
>-|many|13|TRBV12-3/TRBV12-4|TRBJ1-4
CASSLGGGEKLFF
TGTGCCAGCAGTTTAGGAGGAGGAGAAAAACTGTTTTTT
>-|-|17|TRBV2|TRBJ2-7
CASSVGVGTLSSYEQYF
TGTGCCAGCAGTGTTGGGGTGGGGACCCTTAGCTCCTACGAGCAGTACTTC
>-|few|14|TRBV12-3/TRBV12-4|TRBJ2-5
CASSDSDRQETQYF
TGTGCCAGCAGTGATTCCGACAGACAAGAGACCCAGTACTTC
>TRBD2|few|15|TRBV3-1|TRBJ2-3
CASSQHGTSGGAQYF
TGTGCCAGCAGCCAGCATGGGACTAGCGGGGGTGCGCAGTATTTT
>TRBD2|-|13|TRBV30|TRBJ2-3
CAWERGGFDTQYF
TGTGCCTGGGAGCGGGGTGGATTTGATACGCAGTATTTT